The source of this T cell receptor (beta chain) is a study of blood T cell repertoires in COVID-19. Across the whole study: Both acute and convalescent COVID-19 samples were obtained from the United States, Italy and Spain. T cells, B-cell-depleted T cells, or PBMCs provided the cDNA or gDNA that served as material.

The CDR3 loop spans 14 amino acids. With V trimmed by 5 bases and J by 2 bases, 2 bases remained unmatched. Germline CDR1 reads SGHAT; CDR2 reads FQNNGV. Original methodology: Amplifying reference gene primers gave estimates of nucleated cell counts. Some clones are missing from TCRdb's copy, which holds only in-frame ones; the method was immunoSEQ multiplex PCR. V, J and clone size were drawn from that table, and D and trimming were deduced from the DNA. The table records 97,000 or so clones, around 76% of them present only once. Sequencing was done on a sample of peripheral blood. The TCR comes from a man at least 80 years old with acute or convalescent COVID-19. The chain combines TRBV11-2 with TRBJ2-5; 10 positions agree with TRBD2. In DNA, the CDR3 is TGTGCCAGCAGCCCGGGACTAGCGCAAGAGACCCAGTACTTC. It specifies CASSPGLAQETQYF.